This T cell receptor beta chain was sequenced during a study of regulatory T cells in long-lasting Graves disease. Arm-PCR of CDR3 regions and iRepertoire HTBI primers were the basis on which TCR beta libraries were built. MiXCR was run by TCRdb on the multiplex PCR reads, yielding one entry per CDR3 protein. The profile shows under 250,000 distinct CDR3 sequences, around 19% of them singletons. In this sample, this clonotype turned up many times. As for time point: newly diagnosed GD, antithyroid drugs for less than 3 months. From RNA extracted from PBMCs, the TCR library was made. CDR3 length: 14 residues. The germline V gene has CDR1 MNHNS and CDR2 SASEGT. V was pared by 6 bases and J by 5 bases, with 16 bases between. The same sample was also used in a study of T cells in Graves' hyperthyroidism and ophthalmopathy.

V and J are TRBV6-1 and TRBJ2-5, with no clear D. Here the sequenced sample was peripheral blood mononuclear cells (PBMCs), taken at new diagnosis, from a patient treated with antithyroid drugs. The origin of this receptor is a woman in her 30s with Graves disease. This chain's CDR3 is CASSRAWSGETQYF. In DNA form, the CDR3 reads TGTGCCAGCAGCCGGGCGTGGAGTGGGGAGACCCAGTACTTC.